This T cell receptor (beta chain) was obtained from a study of cytomegalovirus exposure and HLA in healthy donors. A single count supports this clone. Its antigen is undetermined. Participants comprised healthy donors of bone marrow. Broader study findings: Most TCR sequences were rare, but some public TCRs occurred in many donors.

Germline CDR1 is MDHEN and CDR2 is SYDVKM. V dropped 2 bases and J dropped 5 bases, with 10 bases sitting between them. This CDR3 comprises 14 residues. PCR used 60 Vbeta primers and 13 Jbeta primers. The repertoire was sequenced with immunoSEQ multiplex PCR; TCRdb's copy has only in-frame clones and lacks some. The repertoire holds about 160,000 clones, 85% seen once, with 1% in the top ten. The sequence came from a boy aged 2-9 years in good health and CMV-seronegative. The chain couples TRBV28 to TRBJ1-5, with TRBD1 as a possible D gene (5 bases). The sequenced material came from PBMCs. The CDR3 DNA is TGTGCCAGCAGTTTACAGGGTGGGGATCAGCCCCAGCATTTT. Its protein is CASSLQGGDQPQHF.